The rows below give T cell receptor beta chains drawn from one sample of a study of blood T cell repertoires in COVID-19. The repertoire was sequenced with immunoSEQ multiplex PCR; TCRdb's copy has only in-frame clones and lacks some. Here the sample spans roughly 69,000 clones, 88% being singletons. The sample was peripheral blood. Source of these receptors: a human donor in a cohort sampled during active COVID-19. CDR3s include the opening cysteine and the closing phenylalanine or tryptophan. The order of the fields is clone size, J gene, V gene, D gene, CDR3 DNA, CDR3 protein. The D gene is left open where the match is weak. Expanded clones get a size class; other rows say once, few or many, or leave the size out.

clone size: .; J gene: TRBJ1-1; V gene: TRBV9; D gene: .; CDR3 DNA: TGTGCCAGCAGCGTAGAGCCGGGATTGGGATCTGAAGCTTTCTTT; CDR3 protein: CASSVEPGLGSEAFF
clone size: .; J gene: TRBJ1-4; V gene: TRBV5-1; D gene: .; CDR3 DNA: TGCGCCAGCCGCCCCCCCAACGGAGGTGAAAAACTGTTTTTT; CDR3 protein: CASRPPNGGEKLFF
clone size: .; J gene: TRBJ2-5; V gene: TRBV6-6; D gene: TRBD1; CDR3 DNA: TGTGCCAGCACCACACGTGGGACAGGGGCCCCCCCCCAGTACTTC; CDR3 protein: CASTTRGTGAPPQYF
clone size: .; J gene: TRBJ1-1; V gene: TRBV6-5; D gene: .; CDR3 DNA: TGTGCCAGCAGTTACTCGGAGGGGAGCGCCACTGAAGCTTTCTTT; CDR3 protein: CASSYSEGSATEAFF
clone size: .; J gene: TRBJ2-5; V gene: TRBV5-6; D gene: .; CDR3 DNA: TGTGCCAGCAGCTTGGTCGGGGACCAAGAGACCCAGTACTTC; CDR3 protein: CASSLVGDQETQYF
clone size: .; J gene: TRBJ2-7; V gene: TRBV7-3; D gene: TRBD2; CDR3 DNA: TGTGCCAGCAGCTTAACCGGGGGGTACTACGAGCAGTACTTC; CDR3 protein: CASSLTGGYYEQYF
clone size: .; J gene: TRBJ2-7; V gene: TRBV5-4; D gene: TRBD1; CDR3 DNA: TGTGCCAGCAGCTTGGTAGGGGGCCGAGAGCAGTACTTC; CDR3 protein: CASSLVGGREQYF
clone size: .; J gene: TRBJ2-1; V gene: TRBV29-1; D gene: TRBD2; CDR3 DNA: TGCAGCGTTAAGACCCCGGGGGGCTCCTACAATGAGCAGTTCTTC; CDR3 protein: CSVKTPGGSYNEQFF
clone size: once; J gene: TRBJ1-4; V gene: TRBV5-1; D gene: .; CDR3 DNA: TGCGCCAGCAGCTGGACGACGGGGTTGAATGAAAAACTGTTTTTT; CDR3 protein: CASSWTTGLNEKLFF
clone size: .; J gene: TRBJ2-2; V gene: TRBV2; D gene: TRBD2; CDR3 DNA: TGTGCCAGCAGTGGACCCCCGAGGACTAGCGGGAGACTGAACACCGGGGAGCTGTTTTTT; CDR3 protein: CASSGPPRTSGRLNTGELFF
clone size: .; J gene: TRBJ2-2; V gene: TRBV19; D gene: TRBD1; CDR3 DNA: TGTGCCAGTCGGATAACAGGGGGCGGAGGTTCCGGGGAGCTGTTTTTT; CDR3 protein: CASRITGGGGSGELFF
clone size: .; J gene: TRBJ1-5; V gene: TRBV15; D gene: TRBD1; CDR3 DNA: TGTGCCACCAGCAGAGCCATCTTCCGGGACAGTAATCAGCCCCAGCATTTT; CDR3 protein: CATSRAIFRDSNQPQHF
clone size: once; J gene: TRBJ1-1; V gene: TRBV19; D gene: TRBD1; CDR3 DNA: TGTGCCAGTATGGCCGGTTTGGGGCAGGGGGTGAACACTGAAGCTTTCTTT; CDR3 protein: CASMAGLGQGVNTEAFF
clone size: .; J gene: TRBJ1-1; V gene: TRBV7-6; D gene: .; CDR3 DNA: TGTGCCAGCAGCTTTCAGTCGTACACTGAAGCTTTCTTT; CDR3 protein: CASSFQSYTEAFF
clone size: .; J gene: TRBJ2-2; V gene: TRBV4-2; D gene: TRBD1; CDR3 DNA: TGTGCCAGCAGCATCTCCCCCCCGGGACAGACCGGGGAGCTGTTTTTT; CDR3 protein: CASSISPPGQTGELFF
clone size: few; J gene: TRBJ2-7; V gene: TRBV5-1; D gene: .; CDR3 DNA: TGCGCCAGCAGCTTGGCCCTGGGGGCGTCCTACGAGCAGTACTTC; CDR3 protein: CASSLALGASYEQYF
clone size: .; J gene: TRBJ2-3; V gene: TRBV11-1; D gene: TRBD2; CDR3 DNA: TGTGCCAGCAGCTTAGCCCCGGGGGGAGGGACAGATACGCAGTATTTT; CDR3 protein: CASSLAPGGGTDTQYF
clone size: .; J gene: TRBJ2-1; V gene: TRBV19; D gene: .; CDR3 DNA: TGTGCCAGTACCCCGGGAAGTTTGTCCAATGAGCAGTTCTTC; CDR3 protein: CASTPGSLSNEQFF